This paragraph reports one TCR beta chain. As handled by the study authors: Reference gene primers were amplified, and this amplification served to estimate nucleated cell counts. Generated by immunoSEQ multiplex PCR, the TCRdb table keeps only in-frame clones and is missing some. The V and J calls and clone size come from that table; D and trimming were worked out from the DNA. The data contain 70,000 to 80,000 clones, around 91% of them singletons. This specimen comes from a study of blood T cell repertoires in COVID-19. Study information: Specimens from acute and convalescent COVID-19 originated in the United States, Italy and Spain. In each case, the material was cDNA or gDNA derived from T cells, B-cell-depleted T cells, or PBMCs.

From germline, CDR1 is SSHAT and CDR2 FNYEAQ (reference sequence). V dropped 4 bases and J dropped 4; count of bases not matched to a gene: 6. The CDR3 sequence is 16 residues long. This receptor was taken from a human donor in a cohort sampled during active COVID-19. Sequenced material: peripheral blood. V usage is TRBV7-7 and J usage is TRBJ2-3; 12 positions agree with TRBD2. The CDR3, as DNA: TGTGCCAGCAGCTCAGGACTAGCGGGGTTTGCAGATACGCAGTATTTT. This translates into CASSSGLAGFADTQYF.